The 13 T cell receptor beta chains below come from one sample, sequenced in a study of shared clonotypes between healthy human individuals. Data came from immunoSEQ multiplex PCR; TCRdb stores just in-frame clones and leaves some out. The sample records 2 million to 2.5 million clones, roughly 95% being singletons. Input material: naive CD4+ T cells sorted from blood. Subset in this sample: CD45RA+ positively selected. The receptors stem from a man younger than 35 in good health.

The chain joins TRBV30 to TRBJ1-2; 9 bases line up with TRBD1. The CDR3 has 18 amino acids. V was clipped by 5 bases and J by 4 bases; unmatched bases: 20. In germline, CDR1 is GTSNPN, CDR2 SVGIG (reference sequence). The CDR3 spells CAWAIRGQGLGYLYGYTF. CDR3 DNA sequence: TGTGCCTGGGCCATCCGGGGACAGGGACTCGGGTATCTCTATGGCTACACCTTC.

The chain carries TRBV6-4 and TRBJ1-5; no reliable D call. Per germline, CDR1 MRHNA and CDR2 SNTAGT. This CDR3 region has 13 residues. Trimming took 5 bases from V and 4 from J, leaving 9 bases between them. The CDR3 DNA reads TGTGCCAGCAGTCTTGATGAAAATCAGCCCCAGCATTTT. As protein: CASSLDENQPQHF.

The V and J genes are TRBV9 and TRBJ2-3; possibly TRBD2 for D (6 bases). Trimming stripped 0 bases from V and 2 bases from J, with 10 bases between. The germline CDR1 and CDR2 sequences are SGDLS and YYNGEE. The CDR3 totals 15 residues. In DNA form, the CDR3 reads TGTGCCAGCAGCGTAGATACTAGCCTCACAGATACGCAGTATTTT. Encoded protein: CASSVDTSLTDTQYF.

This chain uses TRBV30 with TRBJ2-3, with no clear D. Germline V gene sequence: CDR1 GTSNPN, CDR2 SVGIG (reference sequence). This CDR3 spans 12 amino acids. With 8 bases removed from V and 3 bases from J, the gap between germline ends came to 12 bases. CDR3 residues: CARTNLTDTQYF. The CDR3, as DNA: TGTGCCCGCACCAACCTGACAGATACGCAGTATTTT.

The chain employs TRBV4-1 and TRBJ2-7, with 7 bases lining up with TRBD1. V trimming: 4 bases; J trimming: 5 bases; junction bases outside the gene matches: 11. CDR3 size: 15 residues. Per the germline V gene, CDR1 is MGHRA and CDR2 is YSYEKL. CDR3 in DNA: TGCGCCAGCAGCCGGACCAAGGGCCAGGGGGACGAGCAGTACTTC. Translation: CASSRTKGQGDEQYF.

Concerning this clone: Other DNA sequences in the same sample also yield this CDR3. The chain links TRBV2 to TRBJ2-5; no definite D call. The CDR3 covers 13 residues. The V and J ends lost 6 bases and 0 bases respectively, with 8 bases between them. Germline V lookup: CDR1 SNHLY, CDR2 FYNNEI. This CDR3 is CASSSGYQETQYF. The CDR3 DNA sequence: TGTGCCAGCAGCTCCGGGTACCAAGAGACCCAGTACTTC.

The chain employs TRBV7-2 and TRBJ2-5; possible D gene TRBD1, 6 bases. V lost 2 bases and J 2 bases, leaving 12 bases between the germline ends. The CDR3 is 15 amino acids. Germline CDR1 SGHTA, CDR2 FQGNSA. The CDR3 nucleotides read TGTGCCAGCAGCTTATCAGGGGCTAAGCAAGAGACCCAGTACTTC. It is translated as CASSLSGAKQETQYF.

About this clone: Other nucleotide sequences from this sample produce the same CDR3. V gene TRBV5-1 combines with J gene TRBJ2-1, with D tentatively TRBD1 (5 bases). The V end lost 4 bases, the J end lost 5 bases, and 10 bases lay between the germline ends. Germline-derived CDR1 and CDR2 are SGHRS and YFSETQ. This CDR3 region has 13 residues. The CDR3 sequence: CASSLGRNNEQFF. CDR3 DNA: TGCGCCAGCAGCCTGGGGCGAAACAATGAGCAGTTCTTC.

CDR3 sequence (DNA): TGCGCCAGCAGCTTCCCGACGGAGAAAGAGACCCAGTACTTC. Encoded protein: CASSFPTEKETQYF. The chain uses TRBV5-1 and TRBJ2-5; D not resolved. The germline V and J ends were trimmed by 2 bases and 3 bases, with 11 bases remaining between them. The germline V gene encodes CDR1 SGHRS and CDR2 YFSETQ. The CDR3 is 14 residues long.

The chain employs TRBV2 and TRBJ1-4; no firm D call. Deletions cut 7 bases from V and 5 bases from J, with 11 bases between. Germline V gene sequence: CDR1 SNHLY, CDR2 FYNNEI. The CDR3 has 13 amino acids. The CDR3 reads CASMGRRNEKLFF. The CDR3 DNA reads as TGTGCCAGCATGGGCAGAAGAAATGAAAAACTGTTTTTT.

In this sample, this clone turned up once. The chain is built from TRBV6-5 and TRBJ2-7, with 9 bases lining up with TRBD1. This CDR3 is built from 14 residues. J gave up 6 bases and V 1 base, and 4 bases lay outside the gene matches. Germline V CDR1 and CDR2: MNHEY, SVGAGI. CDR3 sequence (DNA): TGTGCCAGCAGTTACTTCGGGACAGGGAGCGAGCAGTACTTC. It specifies CASSYFGTGSEQYF.

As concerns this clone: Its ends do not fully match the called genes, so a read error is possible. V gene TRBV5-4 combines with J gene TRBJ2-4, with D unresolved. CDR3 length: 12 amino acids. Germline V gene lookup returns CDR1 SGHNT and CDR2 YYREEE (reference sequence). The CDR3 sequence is CASSLDMDLRDF. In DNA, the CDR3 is TGTGCCAGCAGCTTGGACATGGACCTCCGGGACTTC.

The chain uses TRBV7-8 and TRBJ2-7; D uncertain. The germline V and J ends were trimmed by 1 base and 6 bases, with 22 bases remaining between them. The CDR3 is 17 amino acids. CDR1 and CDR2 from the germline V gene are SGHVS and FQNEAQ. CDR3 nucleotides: TGTGCCAGCAGCTTAGACGTTAGGTGGCAGGCTCCTGGCGAGCAGTACTTC. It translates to CASSLDVRWQAPGEQYF.